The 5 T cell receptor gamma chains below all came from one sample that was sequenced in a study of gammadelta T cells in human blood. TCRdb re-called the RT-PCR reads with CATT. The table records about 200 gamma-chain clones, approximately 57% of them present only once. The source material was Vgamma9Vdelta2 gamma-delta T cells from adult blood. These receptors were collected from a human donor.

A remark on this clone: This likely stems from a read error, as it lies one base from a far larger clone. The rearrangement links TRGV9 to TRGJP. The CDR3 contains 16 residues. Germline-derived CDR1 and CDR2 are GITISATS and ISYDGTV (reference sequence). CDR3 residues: CALWEPEELDKKIKVF. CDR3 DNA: TGTGCCTTGTGGGAGCCAGAAGAGTTGGACAAAAAAATCAAGGTATTT.

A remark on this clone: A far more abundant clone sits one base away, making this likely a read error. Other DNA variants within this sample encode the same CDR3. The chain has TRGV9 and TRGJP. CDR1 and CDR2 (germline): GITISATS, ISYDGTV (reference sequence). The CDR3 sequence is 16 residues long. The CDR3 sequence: CALWEVHLLGKKIKVF. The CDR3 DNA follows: TGTGCCTTGTGGGAGGTGCACTTGTTGGGCAAGAAAATCAAGGTATTT.

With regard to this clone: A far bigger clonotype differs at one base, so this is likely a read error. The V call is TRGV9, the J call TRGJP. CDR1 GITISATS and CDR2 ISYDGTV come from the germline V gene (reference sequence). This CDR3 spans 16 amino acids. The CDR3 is CALWEVQELGKKSKVF. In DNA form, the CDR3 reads TGTGCCTTGTGGGAGGTGCAAGAGTTGGGCAAAAAAAGCAAGGTATTT.

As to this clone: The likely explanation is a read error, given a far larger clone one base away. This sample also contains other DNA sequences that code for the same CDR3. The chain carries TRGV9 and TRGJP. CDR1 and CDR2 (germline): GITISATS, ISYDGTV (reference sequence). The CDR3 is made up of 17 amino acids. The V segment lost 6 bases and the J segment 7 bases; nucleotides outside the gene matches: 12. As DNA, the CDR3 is TGTGCCTTGTGGAGATCGCCTCAGGAGTTGGGCAAAAAAATCAAGGTATTT. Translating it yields CALWRSPQELGKKIKVF.

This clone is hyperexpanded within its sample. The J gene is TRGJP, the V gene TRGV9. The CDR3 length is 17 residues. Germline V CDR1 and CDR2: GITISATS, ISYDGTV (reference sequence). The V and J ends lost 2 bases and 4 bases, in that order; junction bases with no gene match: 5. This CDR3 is CALWEAHQELGKKIKVF. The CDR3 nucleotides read TGTGCCTTGTGGGAGGCCCATCAAGAGTTGGGCAAAAAAATCAAGGTATTT.